Below, one T cell receptor beta chain is given with its context. The antigen is undetermined. The CDR3 sequence is 13 residues long. CDR1 and CDR2 from the germline V gene are SEHNR and FQNEAQ (reference sequence). Carrying UMI labels, the TRB cDNA libraries were prepared through 5' RACE. TCRdb re-called the 5' RACE reads and gives one entry per CDR3 protein, without DNA. This sample's table has 130,000 to 150,000 distinct CDR3 sequences. This sample stems from a study of CXCR3-negative and CXCR3-positive naive CD8 T cells. Study-wide results and limits: Similar TRBV-TRBJ usage characterized naive CXCR3-negative and CXCR3-positive cells; memory cells differed. CXCR3-expressing naive cells carried TRB CDR3s more hydrophobic than those of CXCR3-negative naive cells.

The specimen was naive CXCR3+ CD8+ T cells from blood. Subset noted: CD45RO-CCR7+CD27+CD95- naive CD8+ T cells expressing CXCR3 (TNR3+). The TCR comes from a human donor in good health. Some clones in this sample may be carry-over from other donors' samples. The chain is built from TRBV7-9 and TRBJ2-7. The CDR3 loop is CASSPPAAYEQYF.